The 5 T cell receptor beta chains presented below share a single source sample, sequenced in a study of CD8 T cells in ankylosing spondylitis. TCRdb reanalysed the 5' RACE reads using MiXCR and keeps one entry per CDR3 protein. The sample holds more than 250,000 distinct CDR3 sequences, under 14% seen once. The sequenced material came from blood, either unsorted or a sorted T cell fraction (not recorded which). The source of these receptors is a female donor with ankylosing spondylitis or in good health (not recorded which).

This clonotype was seen many times. The genes are TRBV5-1 and TRBJ2-7; possible D gene TRBD2, 6 bases. CDR1 and CDR2 (germline): SGHRS, YFSETQ. The CDR3 loop spans 15 amino acids. Trimming cost V 5 bases and J 0 bases, with 15 bases left between them. Here the CDR3 reads CASRSRPSDSYEQYF. In DNA form, the CDR3 reads TGCGCCAGCAGGAGTAGGCCTAGCGACTCCTACGAGCAGTACTTC.

This clonotype showed up many times. The rearrangement uses TRBV5-1 and TRBJ2-3; 9 positions agree with TRBD1. The CDR3 covers 16 residues. Germline loops: CDR1 SGHRS, CDR2 YFSETQ. With 5 bases clipped from V and 5 bases from J, the junction kept 12 bases outside the gene matches. CDR3 residues: CASSYSGQGIGDTQYF. The CDR3 DNA reads TGCGCCAGCAGTTACTCGGGACAGGGTATAGGAGATACGCAGTATTTT.

On this clonotype: A much more abundant neighbour one base away suggests this may be a read error. The V gene is TRBV6-1, the J gene TRBJ1-5, with a weak D call TRBD1 (6 bases). Germline CDR1 reads MNHNS; CDR2 reads SASEGT. There are 16 residues in the CDR3. The CDR3: CAIRSWGRIPGQPKHF. The CDR3 DNA reads as TGTGCCATCCGGAGCTGGGGGCGCATTCCCGGTCAGCCCAAGCATTTT.

This clonotype was counted at least ten times. The chain carries TRBV16 and TRBJ1-5; 8 nucleotides match TRBD1. With 4 bases clipped from V and 2 bases from J, the junction kept 4 bases outside the gene matches. CDR3 length: 15 residues. Germline CDR1 and CDR2: KGHSY and FQNENV. The CDR3 loop is CASSRLGQGNQPQHF. As DNA, the CDR3 is TGTGCCAGCAGCCGCTTGGGACAGGGCAATCAGCCCCAGCATTTT.

This clonotype turned up a few times. This chain links TRBV6-2 or TRBV6-3 with TRBJ1-3; D unclear. Trimming cost V 8 bases and J 6 bases, with 8 bases left between them. The CDR3 spans 11 residues. Germline V gives CDR1 MNHEY, CDR2 SVGEGT. CDR3 protein: CASSWSNTIYF. The CDR3 DNA is TGTGCCAGCTCTTGGTCAAACACCATATATTTT.